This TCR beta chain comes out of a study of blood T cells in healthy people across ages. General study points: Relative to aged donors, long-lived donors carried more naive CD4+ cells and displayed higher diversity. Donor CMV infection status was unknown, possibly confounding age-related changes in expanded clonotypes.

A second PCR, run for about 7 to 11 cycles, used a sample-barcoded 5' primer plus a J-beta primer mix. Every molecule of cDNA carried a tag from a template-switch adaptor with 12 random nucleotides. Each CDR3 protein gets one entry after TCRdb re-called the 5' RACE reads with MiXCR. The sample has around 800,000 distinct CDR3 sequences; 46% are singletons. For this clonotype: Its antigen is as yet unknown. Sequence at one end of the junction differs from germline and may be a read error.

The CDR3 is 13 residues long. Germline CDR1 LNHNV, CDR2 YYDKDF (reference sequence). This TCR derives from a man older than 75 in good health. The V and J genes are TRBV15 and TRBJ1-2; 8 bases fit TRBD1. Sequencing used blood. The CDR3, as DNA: TGTGCCACCCGAGACCAGGGGGCGCAGGGCTGCACCTTC. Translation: CATRDQGAQGCTF.